This TCR beta chain derives from a study of OX40 agonist ivuxolimab in advanced cancers. Method: immunoSEQ multiplex PCR; TCRdb's copy keeps in-frame clones and lacks some. The sample carries fewer than 25,000 clones, 85% to 90% recorded once. The CDR3 has 13 amino acids. The V gene's germline CDR1 is LNHDA and CDR2 SQIVND (reference sequence). The V gene lost 10 bases and the J gene lost 8 bases, with 18 bases spanning the gap. The source material was CD4+ or CD8+ T cells sorted from blood, sampled in a trial of the OX40 agonist ivuxolimab. The V and J genes are TRBV19 and TRBJ2-1; possibly TRBD1 for D (6 bases). The receptor was derived from an adult with an advanced solid tumor such as melanoma, head and neck, liver or kidney cancer. CDR3 nucleotides: TGTGCCACGGAAGGCCGGGACAACGATGAGCAGTTCTTC. Its protein product is CATEGRDNDEQFF.